One and the same sample provided the 27 T cell receptor beta chains below, sequenced in a study of blood T cell repertoires in COVID-19. TCRdb keeps only in-frame clones here, not all; method: immunoSEQ multiplex PCR. The sample has 450,000 to 500,000 clones, approximately 85% seen once. The material sequenced was peripheral blood. These receptors were collected from a human donor in a cohort sampled during active COVID-19.

The rearrangement joins TRBV7-2 to TRBJ2-7; 12 bases are a match to TRBD2. The V gene's germline CDR1 is SGHTA and CDR2 FQGNSA. The V and J ends lost 5 bases and 2 bases, in that order; junction bases with no gene match: 13. There are 18 residues in the CDR3. In DNA form, the CDR3 reads TGTGCCAGCAGCCGGGGACTAGCGGGCGATTTTTTTACCTACGAGCAGTACTTC. Amino acid sequence: CASSRGLAGDFFTYEQYF.

This clone appeared a few times. The chain couples TRBV3-1 (or the pseudogene TRBV3-2) to TRBJ1-2, with D maybe TRBD1 (6 bases). The CDR3 runs 13 residues. V lost 3 bases and J lost 6, with 11 bases in between. CDR1 and CDR2 from the germline V gene are LGHDT and YNNKEL (reference sequence). The CDR3: CASSHLQGDGYTF. CDR3 nucleotides: TGTGCCAGCAGCCATTTACAGGGCGATGGCTACACCTTC.

The chain uses TRBV7-9 and TRBJ1-4; the D gene is possibly TRBD1 (6 bases). Germline lookup yields CDR1 SEHNR and CDR2 FQNEAQ (reference sequence). The V gene lost 6 bases and the J gene lost 13 bases, with 18 bases spanning the gap. This CDR3 is built from 13 residues. CDR3 nucleotides: TGTGCCAGCAGTTATCAACAGGGCTCACCACTGTTTTTT. Translation gives CASSYQQGSPLFF.

This clone has just one count. The chain has TRBV18 and TRBJ2-3; tentatively, D is TRBD2 (6 bases). The CDR3 runs 16 residues. V lost 1 base and J 0 bases, leaving 11 bases between the germline ends. Germline V CDR1 and CDR2: KGHSH, LQKENI. The CDR3: CASSPLGSGSTDTQYF. Written as DNA, the CDR3 is TGTGCCAGCTCACCACTGGGCAGCGGGAGCACAGATACGCAGTATTTT.

The chain joins TRBV3-1 (or the pseudogene TRBV3-2) to TRBJ1-6; D gene unclear. This CDR3 spans 12 amino acids. Germline CDR1 and CDR2: LGHDT and YNNKEL (reference sequence). Trimming left V 3 bases short and J 8 bases short, with 5 bases between. CDR3 sequence reads: CASSHRDSPLHF. CDR3 in DNA: TGTGCCAGCAGCCACCGTGATTCACCCCTCCACTTT.

This clone was found once. V usage is TRBV19 and J usage is TRBJ1-1; TRBD1 is a possible D gene (6 bases). Trimming left V 7 bases short and J 1 base short, with 25 bases between. Germline values: CDR1 LNHDA, CDR2 SQIVND (reference sequence). The CDR3 sequence is 18 residues long. The CDR3 loop is CASILLPGGGGTNTEAFF. The CDR3 DNA follows: TGTGCCAGTATTCTCCTCCCGGGGGGCGGAGGAACGAACACTGAAGCTTTCTTT.

This rearrangement joins TRBV2 to TRBJ1-2, with 9 nucleotides matching TRBD1. Germline-derived CDR1 and CDR2 are SNHLY and FYNNEI. The CDR3 has 15 residues. V was pared by 2 bases and J by 11 bases, with 12 bases of the junction left unmatched. The CDR3 bases are TGTGCCAGCAGTGAAACGGAACCGGGACAGGGACGGTACACCTTC. It codes for CASSETEPGQGRYTF.

CDR3 nucleotides: TGTGCCAGCAGTGTCCGGGTCCTCTTCTACGAGCAGTACTTC. This codes for CASSVRVLFYEQYF. This chain connects TRBV28 to TRBJ2-7; D uncertain. The CDR3 loop spans 14 amino acids. The V gene lost 5 bases and the J gene lost 3 bases, with 14 bases spanning the gap. The V gene's germline CDR1 is MDHEN and CDR2 SYDVKM.

This clone has only a few counts. J is TRBJ1-2 and V is TRBV19; 8 bases are shared with TRBD1. This CDR3 is built from 13 residues. Germline CDR1 and CDR2: LNHDA and SQIVND (reference sequence). Losses at the gene ends were 5 bases for V and 5 bases for J; bases not matched to a gene: 4. CDR3 sequence (DNA): TGTGCCAGTAGTTTGGACAGGGAGTATGGCTACACCTTC. Encoded protein: CASSLDREYGYTF.

The V call is TRBV7-9, the J call TRBJ2-7; possibly TRBD2 for D (6 bases). Deletions cut 5 bases from V and 5 bases from J, with 13 bases between. Per germline, CDR1 SEHNR and CDR2 FQNEAQ (reference sequence). CDR3 length equals 13 residues. CDR3 sequence reads: CASSPGGSNEQYF. CDR3 nucleotides: TGTGCCAGCAGCCCCGGGGGAAGCAACGAGCAGTACTTC.

The chain employs TRBV10-3 and TRBJ1-2, with 7 bases that match TRBD1. V lost 4 bases and J lost 1; bases outside the gene matches: 3. The CDR3 sequence is 14 residues long. Per germline, CDR1 ENHRY and CDR2 SYGVKD. The CDR3 sequence is CAISGDSVNYGYTF. The DNA of the CDR3 is TGTGCCATCAGTGGGGACAGTGTTAACTATGGCTACACCTTC.

The chain links TRBV19 to TRBJ2-1; D might be TRBD1 (5 bases). Germline V gene sequence: CDR1 LNHDA, CDR2 SQIVND (reference sequence). The length of the CDR3 is 15 residues. V was clipped by 4 bases and J by 0 bases, with 10 bases between them. The CDR3 DNA sequence: TGTGCCAGTAGTACTGGGGCAGGCTCCTACAATGAGCAGTTCTTC. The encoded protein is CASSTGAGSYNEQFF.

The V and J genes are TRBV9 and TRBJ2-1; D perhaps matches TRBD2 (5 bases). The CDR3 sequence is 14 residues long. Germline values: CDR1 SGDLS, CDR2 YYNGEE. With 3 bases removed from V and 5 bases from J, the gap between germline ends came to 12 bases. CDR3 protein: CASSETSADNEQFF. The CDR3 coding sequence is TGTGCCAGCAGCGAAACATCAGCGGACAATGAGCAGTTCTTC. Filled out from reference TRBV9 and TRBJ2-1, the complete variable domain reads DSGVTQTPKHLITATGQRVTLRCSPRSGDLSVYWYQQSLDQGLQFLIQYYNGEERAKGNILERFSAQQFPDLHSELNLSSLELGDSALYFCASSETSADNEQFFGPGTRLTVL.

On this clone itself: The same CDR3 can be traced to other DNA sequences in this sample. V gene TRBV9 combines with J gene TRBJ2-7, with D possibly being TRBD1 (5 bases). The CDR3 contains 14 residues. Trimming left V 3 bases short and J 0 bases short, with 10 bases between. The germline V gene has CDR1 SGDLS and CDR2 YYNGEE. Here the CDR3 DNA reads TGTGCCAGCAGCGCAGGGCAGAGCTCCTACGAGCAGTACTTC. Translation: CASSAGQSSYEQYF.

This clone was found a few times. This chain links TRBV7-3 with TRBJ1-1; 9 bases align to TRBD1. The CDR3 is 15 residues long. Per germline, CDR1 SGHTA and CDR2 FQGTGA. The junction had 6 bases not matched to a gene; V was cut back by 1 base and J by 6 bases. CDR3 in amino acids: CASSLNGQGWAEAFF. CDR3 coding DNA: TGTGCCAGCAGCTTAAATGGACAGGGGTGGGCTGAAGCTTTCTTT.

The chain uses TRBV28 and TRBJ2-5, with TRBD1 as a possible D gene (6 bases). The V gene lost 5 bases and the J gene lost 2 bases, with 15 bases spanning the gap. The CDR3 runs 15 residues. Germline values: CDR1 MDHEN, CDR2 SYDVKM. The CDR3 loop reads CASSPNGRGQETQYF. The CDR3 DNA follows: TGTGCCAGCAGTCCTAATGGAAGGGGGCAAGAGACCCAGTACTTC.

The gene calls are TRBV30 and TRBJ1-5; 9 nucleotides match TRBD1. CDR1 and CDR2 from the germline V gene are GTSNPN and SVGIG (reference sequence). The J segment lost 2 bases and the V segment lost 4 bases, leaving 6 bases of the junction unmatched. The CDR3 is 15 amino acids. The DNA of the CDR3 is TGTGCCTGGAACACCGGGACAGGGCGCAATCAGCCCCAGCATTTT. Protein: CAWNTGTGRNQPQHF.

This chain joins TRBV2 and TRBJ2-1, with 7 nucleotides matching TRBD2. The CDR3 length is 13 residues. V dropped 5 bases and J dropped 14; count of bases not matched to a gene: 12. CDR1 is SNHLY and CDR2 is FYNNEI in the germline V gene. Here the CDR3 DNA reads TGTGCCAGCAGTCCCGGACTAGTAATGAGCAAGTTCTTC. Translation gives CASSPGLVMSKFF.

This rearrangement joins TRBV3-1 (or the pseudogene TRBV3-2) to TRBJ1-1; D gene ambiguous. Germline lookup yields CDR1 LGHDT and CDR2 YNNKEL (reference sequence). This CDR3 region has 13 residues. The ends were cut back, 4 bases at V and 3 bases at J, with 9 bases in the middle. CDR3 loop: CASSLVRDTEAFF. CDR3 coding DNA: TGTGCCAGCAGCCTGGTTCGCGACACTGAAGCTTTCTTT.

The chain's CDR3 is CASTNRDRGTQPQHF. CDR3 nucleotides: TGTGCCAGTACTAACCGGGACAGGGGCACTCAGCCCCAGCATTTT. This chain connects TRBV19 to TRBJ1-5, with 10 bases fitting TRBD1. Germline CDR1 and CDR2: LNHDA and SQIVND (reference sequence). The CDR3 consists of 15 residues. Trimming cost V 7 bases and J 6 bases; bases outside gene matches: 9.

This rearrangement joins TRBV28 to TRBJ2-2, with D tentatively TRBD1 (5 bases). CDR3 length: 16 residues. Trimming shortened V by 5 bases and J by 2 bases, and 15 bases separated the two germline ends. Germline V gene data show CDR1 as MDHEN and CDR2 as SYDVKM. CDR3 nucleotides: TGTGCCAGCAGTAACGTAAGGGGCATAAACACCGGGGAGCTGTTTTTT. Translating it yields CASSNVRGINTGELFF.

The chain joins TRBV30 to TRBJ1-2; perhaps TRBD1 as D (6 bases). This CDR3 comprises 15 residues. Germline V CDR1 and CDR2: GTSNPN, SVGIG (reference sequence). V was trimmed by 0 bases and J by 5 bases, leaving 16 bases between them. For the CDR3, the DNA is TGTGCCTGGAGTGTAAAGGGGGGGCTCCCTTATGGCTACACCTTC. Residues: CAWSVKGGLPYGYTF.

This clone is a singleton in its sample. The chain is built from TRBV6-5 and TRBJ1-1; no firm D call. Germline V gives CDR1 MNHEY, CDR2 SVGAGI. CDR3 size: 16 residues. V was cut by 0 bases and J by 0 bases, with 11 bases left in between. The CDR3 sequence: CASSYSGSLMNTEAFF. The CDR3 nucleotides read TGTGCCAGCAGTTACTCGGGGAGCCTGATGAACACTGAAGCTTTCTTT.

The chain employs TRBV5-1 and TRBJ1-5, with 7 bases identical to TRBD1. Looked up from germline, CDR1 is SGHRS and CDR2 is YFSETQ. The CDR3 has 13 residues. The trim removed 2 bases at V and 6 bases at J, leaving 2 bases unmatched. CDR3 sequence reads: CASSFDRAQPQHF. DNA of the CDR3: TGCGCCAGCAGCTTCGACAGGGCTCAGCCCCAGCATTTT. The variable domain in full, completed from reference TRBV5-1 and TRBJ1-5, reads KAGVTQTPRYLIKTRGQQVTLSCSPISGHRSVSWYQQTPGQGLQFLFEYFSETQRNKGNFPGRFSGRQFSNSRSEMNVSTLELGDSALYLCASSFDRAQPQHFGDGTRLSIL.

The V gene is TRBV7-2, the J gene TRBJ2-1, with TRBD2 as a possible D gene (6 bases). Germline CDR1 reads SGHTA; CDR2 reads FQGNSA. Trimming left V 4 bases short and J 6 bases short, with 10 bases between. The CDR3 is 13 residues long. The CDR3 sequence: CASSSGTFNEQFF. The CDR3 nucleotides are TGTGCCAGCAGCTCTGGGACTTTCAATGAGCAGTTCTTC.

The chain joins TRBV7-3 to TRBJ2-1; 10 bases fit TRBD2. This CDR3 contains 18 residues. V lost 1 base and J lost 5; bases outside the gene matches: 11. Germline CDR1 and CDR2: SGHTA and FQGTGA. The CDR3 spells CASSLSPASGRSNNEQFF. The CDR3 coding sequence is TGTGCCAGCAGCTTAAGTCCCGCTAGCGGGAGATCTAACAATGAGCAGTTCTTC.

The rearrangement links TRBV4-3 to TRBJ1-5; 10 nucleotides align to TRBD1. Germline values: CDR1 LGHNA, CDR2 YSLEER. This CDR3 contains 16 residues. Trimming took 3 bases from V and 2 from J; bases not matched to a gene: 4. In DNA form, the CDR3 reads TGCGCCAGCAGCCAGATCGGGACAGGGGGCAATCAGCCCCAGCATTTT. Its translation: CASSQIGTGGNQPQHF.